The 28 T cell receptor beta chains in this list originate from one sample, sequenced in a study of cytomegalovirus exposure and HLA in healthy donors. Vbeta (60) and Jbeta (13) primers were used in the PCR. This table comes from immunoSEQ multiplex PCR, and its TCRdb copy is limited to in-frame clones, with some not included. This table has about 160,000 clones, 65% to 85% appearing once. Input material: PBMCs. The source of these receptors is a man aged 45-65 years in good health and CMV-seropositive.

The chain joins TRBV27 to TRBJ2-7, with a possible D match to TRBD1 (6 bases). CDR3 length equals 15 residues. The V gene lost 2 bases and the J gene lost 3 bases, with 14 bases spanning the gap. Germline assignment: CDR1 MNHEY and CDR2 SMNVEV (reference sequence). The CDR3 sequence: CASSLGGLTFYEQYF. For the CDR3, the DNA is TGTGCCAGCAGTTTAGGGGGCTTGACGTTCTACGAGCAGTACTTC.

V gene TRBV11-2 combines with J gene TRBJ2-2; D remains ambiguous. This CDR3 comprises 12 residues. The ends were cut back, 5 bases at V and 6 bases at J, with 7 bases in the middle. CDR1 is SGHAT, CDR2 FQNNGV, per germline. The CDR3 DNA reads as TGTGCCAGCAGCCTCCGCGCCGGGGAGCTGTTTTTT. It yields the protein CASSLRAGELFF.

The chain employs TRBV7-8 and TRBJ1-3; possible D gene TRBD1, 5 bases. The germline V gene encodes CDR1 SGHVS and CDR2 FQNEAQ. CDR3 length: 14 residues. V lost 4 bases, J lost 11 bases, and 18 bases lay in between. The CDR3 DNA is TGTGCCAGCAGCTCCCCGAGGGTCCCGGGGGCCATATATTTT. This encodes CASSSPRVPGAIYF.

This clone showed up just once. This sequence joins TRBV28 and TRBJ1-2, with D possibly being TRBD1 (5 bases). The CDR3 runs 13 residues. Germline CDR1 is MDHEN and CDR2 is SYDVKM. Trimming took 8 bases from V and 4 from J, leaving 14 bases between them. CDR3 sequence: CASSASGGYGYTF. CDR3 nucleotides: TGTGCCAGCTCCGCGTCCGGGGGCTATGGCTACACCTTC.

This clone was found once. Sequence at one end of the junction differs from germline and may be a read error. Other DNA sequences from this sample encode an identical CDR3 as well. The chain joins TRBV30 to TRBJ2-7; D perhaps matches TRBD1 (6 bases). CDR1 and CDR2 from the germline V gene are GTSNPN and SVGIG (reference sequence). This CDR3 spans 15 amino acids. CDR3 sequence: CAWSLQGNLLYEQYF. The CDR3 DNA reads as TGTGCTTGGAGTTTACAGGGTAATCTCCTTTACGAGCAGTACTTC.

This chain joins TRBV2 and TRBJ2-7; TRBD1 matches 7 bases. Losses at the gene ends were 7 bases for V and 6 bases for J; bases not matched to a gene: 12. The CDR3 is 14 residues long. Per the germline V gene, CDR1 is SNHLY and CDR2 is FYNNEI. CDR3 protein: CASKRTGGEGEQYF. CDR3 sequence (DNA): TGTGCCAGCAAAAGGACAGGCGGTGAAGGCGAGCAGTACTTC.

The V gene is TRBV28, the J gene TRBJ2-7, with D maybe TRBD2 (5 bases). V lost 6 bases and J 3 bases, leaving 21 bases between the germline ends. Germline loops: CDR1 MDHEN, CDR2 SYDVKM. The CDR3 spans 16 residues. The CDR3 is CASRRPRWGEDYEQYF. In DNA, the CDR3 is TGTGCCAGCAGGCGCCCTCGGTGGGGAGAGGACTACGAGCAGTACTTC.

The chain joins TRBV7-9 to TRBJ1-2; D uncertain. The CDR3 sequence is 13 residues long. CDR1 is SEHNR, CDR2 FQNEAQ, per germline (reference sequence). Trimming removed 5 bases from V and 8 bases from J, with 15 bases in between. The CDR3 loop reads CASSPDRRGGYTF. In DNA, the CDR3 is TGTGCCAGCAGCCCCGATAGACGAGGGGGCTACACCTTC.

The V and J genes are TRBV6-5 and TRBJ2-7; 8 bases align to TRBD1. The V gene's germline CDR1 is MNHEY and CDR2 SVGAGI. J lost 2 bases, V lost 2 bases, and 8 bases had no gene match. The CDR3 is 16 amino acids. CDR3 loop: CASSYMGQVGAYEQYF. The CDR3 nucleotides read TGTGCCAGCAGTTACATGGGACAGGTCGGCGCCTACGAGCAGTACTTC.

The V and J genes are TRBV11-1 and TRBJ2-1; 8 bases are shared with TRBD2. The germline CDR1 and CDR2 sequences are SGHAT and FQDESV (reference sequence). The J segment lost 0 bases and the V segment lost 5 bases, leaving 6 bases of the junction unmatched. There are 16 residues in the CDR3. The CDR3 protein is CASSRHSGVSYNEQFF. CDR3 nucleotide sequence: TGTGCCAGCAGCAGGCATAGCGGGGTCTCCTACAATGAGCAGTTCTTC.

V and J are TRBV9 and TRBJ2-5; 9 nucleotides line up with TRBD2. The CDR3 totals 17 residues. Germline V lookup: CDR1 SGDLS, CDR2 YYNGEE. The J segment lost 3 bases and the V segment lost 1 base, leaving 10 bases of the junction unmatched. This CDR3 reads CASSVPIEREEEETQYF. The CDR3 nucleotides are TGTGCCAGCAGCGTACCGATCGAGCGGGAGGAGGAAGAGACCCAGTACTTC.

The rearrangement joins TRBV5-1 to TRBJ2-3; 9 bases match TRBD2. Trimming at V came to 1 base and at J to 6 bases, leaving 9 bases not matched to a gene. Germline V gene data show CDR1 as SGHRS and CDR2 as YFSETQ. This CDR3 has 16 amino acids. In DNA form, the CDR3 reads TGCGCCAGCAGCTTGCCCGGCGGGGGGGCCGGGGATACGCAGTATTTT. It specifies CASSLPGGGAGDTQYF.

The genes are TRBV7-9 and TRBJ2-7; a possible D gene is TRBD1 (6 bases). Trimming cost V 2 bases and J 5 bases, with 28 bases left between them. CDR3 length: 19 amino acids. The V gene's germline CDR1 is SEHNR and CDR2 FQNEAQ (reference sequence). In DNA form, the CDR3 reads TGTGCCAGCAGCTTATCCCAATTCAACCTACAGGGTTTTGGTCACGAGCAGTACTTC. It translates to CASSLSQFNLQGFGHEQYF.

In DNA, the CDR3 is TGCGCCAGCAGCCCGGGGGAAGCGGGAGCAGAAACCCAGTACTTC. This gives the protein CASSPGEAGAETQYF. The rearrangement uses TRBV5-1 and TRBJ2-5; 8 bases map to TRBD2. V gave up 4 bases and J gave up 8 bases; unmatched junction bases: 13. Germline V CDR1 and CDR2: SGHRS, YFSETQ. The CDR3 runs to 15 residues. The whole variable domain, filled in from reference TRBV5-1 and TRBJ2-5, reads KAGVTQTPRYLIKTRGQQVTLSCSPISGHRSVSWYQQTPGQGLQFLFEYFSETQRNKGNFPGRFSGRQFSNSRSEMNVSTLELGDSALYLCASSPGEAGAETQYFGPGTRLLVL.

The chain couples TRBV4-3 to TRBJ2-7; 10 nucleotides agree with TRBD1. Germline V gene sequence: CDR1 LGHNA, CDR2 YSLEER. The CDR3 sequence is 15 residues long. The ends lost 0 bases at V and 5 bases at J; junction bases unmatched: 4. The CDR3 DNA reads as TGCGCCAGCAGCCAAGAAGGGACAGGGGAAAACGAGCAGTACTTC. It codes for CASSQEGTGENEQYF.

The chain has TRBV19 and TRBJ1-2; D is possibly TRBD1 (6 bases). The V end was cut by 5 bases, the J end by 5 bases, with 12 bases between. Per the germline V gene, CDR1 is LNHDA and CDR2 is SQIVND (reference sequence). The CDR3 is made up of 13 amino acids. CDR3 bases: TGTGCCAGTAGTGGACAGTCGTTTTATGGCTACACCTTC. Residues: CASSGQSFYGYTF.

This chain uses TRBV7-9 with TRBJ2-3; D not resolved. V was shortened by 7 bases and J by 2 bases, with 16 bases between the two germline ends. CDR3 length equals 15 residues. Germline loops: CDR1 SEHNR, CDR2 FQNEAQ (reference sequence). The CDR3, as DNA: TGTGCCAGCACCCCCCAAACGAGCAACACAGATACGCAGTATTTT. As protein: CASTPQTSNTDTQYF.

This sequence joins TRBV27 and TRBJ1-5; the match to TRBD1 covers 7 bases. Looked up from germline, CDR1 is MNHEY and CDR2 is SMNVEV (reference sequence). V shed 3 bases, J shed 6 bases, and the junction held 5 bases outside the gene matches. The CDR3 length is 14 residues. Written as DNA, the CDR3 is TGTGCCAGCAGTTTGACAGGGACGAGTCAGCCCCAGCATTTT. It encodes CASSLTGTSQPQHF.

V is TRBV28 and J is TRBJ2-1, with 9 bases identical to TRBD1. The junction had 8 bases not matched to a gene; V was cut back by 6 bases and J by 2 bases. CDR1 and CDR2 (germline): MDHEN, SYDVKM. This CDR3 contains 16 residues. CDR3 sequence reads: CASSPLGQGTYNEQFF. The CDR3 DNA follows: TGTGCCAGCAGCCCTCTAGGACAGGGGACCTACAATGAGCAGTTCTTC.

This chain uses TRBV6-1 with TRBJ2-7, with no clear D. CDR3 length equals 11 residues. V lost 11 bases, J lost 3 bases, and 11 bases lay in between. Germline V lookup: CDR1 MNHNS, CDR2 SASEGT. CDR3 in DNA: TGTGCCGCTAGGAAGATCTACGAGCAGTACTTC. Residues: CAARKIYEQYF.

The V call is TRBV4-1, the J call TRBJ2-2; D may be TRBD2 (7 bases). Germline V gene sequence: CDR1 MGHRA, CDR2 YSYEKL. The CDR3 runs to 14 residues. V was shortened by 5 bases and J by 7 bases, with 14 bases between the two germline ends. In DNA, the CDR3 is TGCGCCAGCAGCTGGGGGGGGCCGGTCGGGGAGCTGTTTTTT. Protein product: CASSWGGPVGELFF.

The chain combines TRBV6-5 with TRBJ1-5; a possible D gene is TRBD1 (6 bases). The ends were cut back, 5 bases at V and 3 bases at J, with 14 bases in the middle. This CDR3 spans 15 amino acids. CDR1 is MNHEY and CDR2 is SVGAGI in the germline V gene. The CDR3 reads CASSLHTGLNQPQHF. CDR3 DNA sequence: TGTGCCAGCAGTCTACACACAGGGCTCAATCAGCCCCAGCATTTT.

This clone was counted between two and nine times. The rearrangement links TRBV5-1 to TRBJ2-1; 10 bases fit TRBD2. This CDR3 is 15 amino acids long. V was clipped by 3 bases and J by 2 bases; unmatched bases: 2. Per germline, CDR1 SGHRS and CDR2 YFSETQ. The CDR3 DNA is TGCGCCAGCAGCTCAACTAGCGGGACCTACAATGAGCAGTTCTTC. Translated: CASSSTSGTYNEQFF.

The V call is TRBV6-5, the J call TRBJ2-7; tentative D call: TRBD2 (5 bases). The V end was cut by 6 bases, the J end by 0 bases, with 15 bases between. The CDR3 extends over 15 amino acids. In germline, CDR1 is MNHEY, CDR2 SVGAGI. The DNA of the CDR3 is TGTGCCAGCAGGGTTTCGGGAAGAGGCTCCTACGAGCAGTACTTC. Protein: CASRVSGRGSYEQYF.

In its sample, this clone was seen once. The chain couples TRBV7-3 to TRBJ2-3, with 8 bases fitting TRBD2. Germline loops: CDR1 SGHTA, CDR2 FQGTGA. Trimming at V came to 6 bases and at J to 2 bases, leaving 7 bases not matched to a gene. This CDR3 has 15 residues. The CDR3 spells CASRPPGLDTDTQYF. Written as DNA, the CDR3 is TGTGCCAGCAGACCACCGGGACTAGACACAGATACGCAGTATTTT.

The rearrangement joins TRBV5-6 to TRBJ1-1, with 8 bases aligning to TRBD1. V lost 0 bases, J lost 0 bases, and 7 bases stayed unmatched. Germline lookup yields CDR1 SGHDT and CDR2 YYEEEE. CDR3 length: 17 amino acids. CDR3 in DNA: TGTGCCAGCAGCTTGGGAACCTTGACAGGGGTGAACACTGAAGCTTTCTTT. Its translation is CASSLGTLTGVNTEAFF.

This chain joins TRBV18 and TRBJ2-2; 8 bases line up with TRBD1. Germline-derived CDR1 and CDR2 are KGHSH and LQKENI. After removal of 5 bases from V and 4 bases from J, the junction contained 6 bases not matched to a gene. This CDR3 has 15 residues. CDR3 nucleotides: TGTGCCAGCTCAACCCCGACAGGGGTCACCGGGGAGCTGTTTTTT. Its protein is CASSTPTGVTGELFF.

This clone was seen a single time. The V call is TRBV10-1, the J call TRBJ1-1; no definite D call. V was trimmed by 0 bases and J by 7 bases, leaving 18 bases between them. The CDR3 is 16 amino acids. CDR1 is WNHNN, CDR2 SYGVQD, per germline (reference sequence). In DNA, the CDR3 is TGCGCCAGCAGTGAGTCGAATCCGTATGCGCGGGTTGAAGCTTTCTTT. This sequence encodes CASSESNPYARVEAFF.